These 22 T cell receptor beta chains originate from one sample sequenced in a study of neurological immune-mediated disorders. One entry per CDR3 protein, called by TCRdb with MiXCR from the 5' RACE reads. Of tens of thousands of distinct CDR3 sequences listed, more than 3% are singletons. Sequencing was performed on PBMCs. These receptor sequences come from a young man with multiple sclerosis.

Remarks on this clonotype: This clone may be a read error of a much larger clone one base away. The V and J genes are TRBV9 and TRBJ2-4; 7 bases map to TRBD1. The CDR3 contains 16 residues. CDR1 and CDR2 (germline): SGDLS, YYNGEE. The CDR3 sequence is CASSEGAGTAKKIQYF. The DNA for the CDR3 is TGTGCCAGCAGCGAGGGGGCTGGGACAGCCAAAAAAATTCAGTACTTC.

The table lists this clonotype with a few counts. The rearrangement joins TRBV6-6 to TRBJ2-7; D call uncertain. From germline, CDR1 is MNHNY and CDR2 SVGAGI (reference sequence). The CDR3 covers 14 residues. Trimming shortened V by 7 bases and J by 7 bases, and 20 bases separated the two germline ends. The CDR3 DNA sequence: TGTGCCAGCATCACTCAAGGACGGTCTTGGGAGCAGTACTTC. It yields the protein CASITQGRSWEQYF.

This clonotype was seen repeatedly, ten times or more. J is TRBJ2-7 and V is TRBV18, with D possibly TRBD1 on 5 matching bases. The germline V gene encodes CDR1 KGHSH and CDR2 LQKENI. Trimming stripped 2 bases from V and 3 bases from J, with 8 bases between. This CDR3 contains 13 residues. The CDR3 spells CASSPGADYEQYF. CDR3 sequence (DNA): TGTGCCAGCTCACCAGGGGCCGACTACGAGCAGTACTTC. The full variable domain, with the rest looked up from reference TRBV18 and TRBJ2-7, is NAGVMQNPRHLVRRRGQEARLRCSPMKGHSHVYWYRQLPEEGLKFMVYLQKENIIDESGMPKERFSAEFPKEGPSILRIQQVVRGDSAAYFCASSPGADYEQYFGPGTRLTVT.

This clonotype was found many times. The chain uses TRBV7-9 and TRBJ1-2; no clear D gene. Germline assignment: CDR1 SEHNR and CDR2 FQNEAQ (reference sequence). The CDR3 is 15 amino acids. Trimming took off 5 bases at V and 0 bases at J, with 13 bases between the two ends. The CDR3 DNA follows: TGTGCCAGCAGCAACTCTACAAGGTCTAACTATGGCTACACCTTC. Amino acids: CASSNSTRSNYGYTF.

This clonotype was counted ten times or more. The chain joins TRBV6-5 to TRBJ1-1, with D possibly TRBD1 on 5 matching bases. This CDR3 has 13 residues. V lost 2 bases and J 6 bases, leaving 10 bases between the germline ends. Germline V gives CDR1 MNHEY, CDR2 SVGAGI. DNA of the CDR3: TGTGCCAGCAGTTACAGGGGAGGCTCTGAAGCTTTCTTT. This sequence encodes CASSYRGGSEAFF.

There are many counts of this clonotype. The V call is TRBV7-9, the J call TRBJ2-1; D is uncertain. Germline V lookup: CDR1 SEHNR, CDR2 FQNEAQ (reference sequence). Trimming cost V 5 bases and J 5 bases, with 10 bases left between them. The length of the CDR3 is 13 residues. CDR3 protein: CASSHRVDNEQFF. The CDR3 DNA sequence: TGTGCCAGCAGCCACCGGGTCGACAATGAGCAGTTCTTC.

This clonotype was counted at least ten times. This sequence joins TRBV12-3 or TRBV12-4 and TRBJ2-2; TRBD2 might be the D (6 bases). CDR3 size: 14 residues. V gave up 1 base and J gave up 7 bases, with 10 bases separating them. As DNA, the CDR3 is TGTGCCAGCAGTTTAGGTCTGGGACTCGGGGAGCTGTTTTTT. The encoded protein is CASSLGLGLGELFF.

This clonotype was recorded many times. The chain recombines TRBV9 with TRBJ1-2; unclear D gene. Germline CDR1 SGDLS, CDR2 YYNGEE. V lost 0 bases, J lost 7 bases, and 13 bases lay in between. This CDR3 has 14 amino acids. The CDR3: CASSVEGFSFGYTF. As DNA, the CDR3 is TGTGCCAGCAGCGTAGAAGGGTTTTCGTTTGGCTACACCTTC. Variable domain in full (rest from reference TRBV9 and TRBJ1-2): DSGVTQTPKHLITATGQRVTLRCSPRSGDLSVYWYQQSLDQGLQFLIQYYNGEERAKGNILERFSAQQFPDLHSELNLSSLELGDSALYFCASSVEGFSFGYTFGSGTRLTVV.

This clonotype has a count of ten or more. This sequence joins TRBV3-1 and TRBJ2-7, with TRBD2 identical over 7 bases. The CDR3 is made up of 14 amino acids. With V trimmed by 6 bases and J by 2 bases, 7 bases remained unmatched. Looked up from germline, CDR1 is LGHDT and CDR2 is YNNKEL (reference sequence). The CDR3 loop reads CASRAASGPYEQYF. In nucleotides, the CDR3 is TGTGCCAGCAGGGCGGCTAGCGGACCCTACGAGCAGTACTTC.

There are many counts of this clonotype. The chain links TRBV15 to TRBJ2-1, with 7 bases matching TRBD1. The CDR3 sequence is 15 residues long. Germline CDR1 is LNHNV and CDR2 is YYDKDF (reference sequence). Trimming cost V 0 bases and J 7 bases; bases outside gene matches: 6. CDR3 protein: CATSREQGPMNEQFF. The CDR3 DNA follows: TGTGCCACCAGCAGAGAACAGGGGCCGATGAATGAGCAGTTCTTC.

This clonotype was counted many times. This chain uses TRBV12-3 or TRBV12-4 with TRBJ1-2; TRBD1 agrees at 7 bases. The ends lost 0 bases at V and 4 bases at J; junction bases unmatched: 2. This CDR3 contains 14 residues. Written as DNA, the CDR3 is TGTGCCAGCAGTTTAGCAGGGGGCGGCTATGGCTACACCTTC. Translation: CASSLAGGGYGYTF.

This clonotype was counted ten times or more. The chain carries TRBV20-1 and TRBJ2-5, with 7 bases fitting TRBD2. Germline lookup yields CDR1 DFQATT and CDR2 SNEGSKA (reference sequence). The CDR3 is 14 residues long. The trim removed 5 bases at V and 4 bases at J, leaving 10 bases unmatched. CDR3 residues: CSARSRTRRETQYF. DNA of the CDR3: TGCAGTGCTCGGTCCAGGACTAGGAGAGAGACCCAGTACTTC.

This chain uses TRBV5-5 with TRBJ2-1, with 7 nucleotides matching TRBD1. This CDR3 has 18 residues. Germline V gene lookup returns CDR1 SGHKS and CDR2 YYEKEE (reference sequence). After removal of 4 bases from V and 7 bases from J, the junction contained 20 bases not matched to a gene. Written as DNA, the CDR3 is TGTGCCAGCAGCGTCCATTCGGTGGGGGACAGAGGGCTGAATGAGCAGTTCTTC. Translating gives CASSVHSVGDRGLNEQFF.

This clonotype was observed many times. The V call is TRBV7-3, the J call TRBJ1-1; D ambiguous. Germline V gene lookup returns CDR1 SGHTA and CDR2 FQGTGA. V was clipped by 1 base and J by 7 bases, with 7 bases between them. There are 12 residues in the CDR3. The CDR3 here is CASSLSRSEAFF. As DNA, the CDR3 is TGTGCCAGCAGCTTAAGCCGGAGTGAAGCTTTCTTT.

This clonotype was detected ten times or more. The chain is built from TRBV7-9 and TRBJ1-1; D unresolved. Germline CDR1 reads SEHNR; CDR2 reads FQNEAQ (reference sequence). The CDR3 spans 13 residues. Trimming took 0 bases from V and 5 from J, leaving 7 bases between them. The CDR3 loop is CASSLARVTEAFF. The DNA for the CDR3 is TGTGCCAGCAGCTTAGCAAGGGTTACTGAAGCTTTCTTT.

This clonotype was seen repeatedly, ten times or more. J is TRBJ1-1 and V is TRBV7-3; D unresolved. CDR3 length: 13 amino acids. Germline V gene data show CDR1 as SGHTA and CDR2 as FQGTGA. The V end lost 5 bases, the J end lost 2 bases, and 9 bases lay between the germline ends. Here the CDR3 reads CASSTQSNTEAFF. The CDR3 bases are TGTGCCAGCAGCACCCAGAGTAACACTGAAGCTTTCTTT.

This clonotype was found many times. V and J are TRBV20-1 and TRBJ2-1, with a weak D call TRBD1 (5 bases). From germline, CDR1 is DFQATT and CDR2 SNEGSKA (reference sequence). V lost 0 bases and J 9 bases, leaving 18 bases between the germline ends. The CDR3 contains 15 residues. The chain's CDR3 is CSARDPQSSQGEQFF. In DNA, the CDR3 is TGCAGTGCTAGAGACCCACAGTCGTCTCAGGGTGAGCAGTTCTTC.

As to this clonotype: The conserved phenylalanine or tryptophan is not found at the CDR3 terminus, so this likely reflects a read error. This chain links TRBV7-2 with TRBJ1-2, with D possibly matching TRBD1 (5 bases). Germline CDR1 and CDR2: SGHTA and FQGNSA. This CDR3 has 14 residues. V lost 4 bases, J lost 6 bases, and 15 bases lay in between. In DNA form, the CDR3 reads TGTGCCAGCAGCTCCCGACAGACGAGTAATGGCTACACCATC. Its translation is CASSSRQTSNGYTI.

In its sample, this clonotype was seen many times. CDR3: CASSLRTSGGTGELFF. CDR3 nucleotides: TGTGCCAGCAGCCTCCGGACTAGCGGGGGCACCGGGGAGCTGTTTTTT. The rearrangement links TRBV7-6 to TRBJ2-2, with 13 bases identical to TRBD2. The CDR3 is made up of 16 amino acids. V gave up 5 bases and J gave up 4 bases; unmatched junction bases: 4. CDR1 SGHVS and CDR2 FNYEAQ come from the germline V gene.

This clonotype was detected a few times. The genes are TRBV7-8 and TRBJ2-7; 14 bases line up with TRBD2. J lost 2 bases, V lost 7 bases, and 4 bases had no gene match. Looked up from germline, CDR1 is SGHVS and CDR2 is FQNEAQ. CDR3 size: 15 residues. The DNA for the CDR3 is TGTGCCAGCACCTGGACTAGCGGGGGGACCTACGAGCAGTACTTC. Amino acid sequence: CASTWTSGGTYEQYF.

J is TRBJ1-1 and V is TRBV5-1; D not certain. Trimming took off 4 bases at V and 0 bases at J, with 7 bases between the two ends. The length of the CDR3 is 13 residues. Germline assignment: CDR1 SGHRS and CDR2 YFSETQ. The CDR3 spells CASSPRLNTEAFF. The DNA of the CDR3 is TGCGCCAGCAGCCCCCGGTTGAACACTGAAGCTTTCTTT.

This clonotype was seen ten or more times. The chain recombines TRBV29-1 with TRBJ2-4; D may correspond to TRBD1 or TRBD2 (5 bases each). Per germline, CDR1 SQVTM and CDR2 ANQGSEA. The germline V and J ends were trimmed by 6 bases and 5 bases, with 17 bases remaining between them. CDR3 length: 14 residues. The CDR3 nucleotides read TGCAGCGTCGCACTCAGGGAGAGGCAAAACATTCAGTACTTC. This codes for CSVALRERQNIQYF.